The sequence of this TCR beta chain was determined in a study of cytomegalovirus exposure and HLA in healthy donors. On this clone itself: Its antigen is not known.

Use of 60 Vbeta and 13 Jbeta primers characterized the PCR. Per the authors' pipeline: The authors later counted 70 million to 85 million unique TCR beta chains, some 9.9 million of them shared. Profiling relied on immunoSEQ multiplex PCR, and the TCRdb table lists in-frame clones only, not all of them. That table gives V, J and clone size, and the DNA gave D and trimming. This table holds tens of thousands of clones, about four fifths found once. This CDR3 spans 14 amino acids. Trimming cost V 6 bases and J 4 bases; bases outside gene matches: 7. Germline CDR1 and CDR2: SGHTS and YDEGEE. Study-wide results and limits: Follow-up analysis later connected one missense variant in DCLRE1C with trimming of TCR beta V- and J-genes. Most TCR beta V segments were productive about 87% or about 30% of the time in an earlier analysis. Certain sequence variants were highly shared and formed a cluster, and this cluster was likely a sequencing artifact.

The chain has TRBV5-8 and TRBJ1-2; 9 nucleotides line up with TRBD1. Material: PBMCs. The clonotype comes from a female donor in good health and CMV-seronegative. The CDR3 loop reads CASTLGDRAYGYTF. The CDR3 nucleotides are TGTGCCAGCACTCTAGGGGACAGGGCCTATGGCTACACCTTC.